The rows below give T cell receptor beta chains drawn from one sample of a study of vaccination effects on CD4 cells after COVID-19. The antigens these receptors bind are not known. Profiled with immunoSEQ multiplex PCR; TCRdb holds only in-frame clones, not every one. The sample lists 40,000 to 55,000 clones, approximately 81% seen once, with around 8.1% in the top ten. The sequences come from CD4+ T cells from PBMCs cultured without peptide, collected before COVID-19 vaccination. The source of these receptors is a human donor who had a prior SARS-CoV-2 infection. Each CDR3 is given with its conserved first and last residue. Fields, in order: V gene, D gene, J gene, clone size, CDR3 DNA, CDR3 protein. The D gene is left open where the match is weak. Clone size is given for some rows only: seen once, a few or many times, or a class if the clone is expanded.

>TRBV6-2/TRBV6-3|TRBD1|TRBJ2-2|once
TGTGCCAGCAGCCCACGGGGGCTCGGGACAGGGACCGGGGAGCTGTTTTTT
CASSPRGLGTGTGELFF
>TRBV18|-|TRBJ2-7|-
TGTGCCAGCTCACCAAGATCTAGCTCCTACGAGCAGTACTTC
CASSPRSSSYEQYF
>TRBV3-1/TRBV3-2|-|TRBJ2-2|-
TGTGCCAGCAGCTCCTGGGCCACGAACACCGGGGAGCTGTTTTTT
CASSSWATNTGELFF
>TRBV19|-|TRBJ1-2|few
TGTGCCAGTAGTATCAAGGGAGCTAACTATGGCTACACCTTC
CASSIKGANYGYTF
>TRBV28|TRBD1|TRBJ2-7|-
TGTGCCAGCAGTCCGAACCCCGGGACAGGCCCCAACGAGCAGTACTTC
CASSPNPGTGPNEQYF
>TRBV7-2|TRBD1|TRBJ2-3|-
TGTGCCAGCAGCTTATTCGGGCCCCAGGGGGCAGATACGCAGTATTTT
CASSLFGPQGADTQYF
>TRBV29-1|-|TRBJ1-2|once
TGCAGCGTTGGGGGCAGGGTGGTTGGCTACACCTTC
CSVGGRVVGYTF
>TRBV5-4|-|TRBJ2-7|few
TGTGCCAGCAGCATCGACGGTACCTACGAGCAGTACTTC
CASSIDGTYEQYF
>TRBV5-1|-|TRBJ2-7|-
TGCGCCAGCAGCTTAGATACTCCTCGCTGGGGCGAGCAGTACTTC
CASSLDTPRWGEQYF
>TRBV18|TRBD1|TRBJ2-7|-
TGTGCCAGCTCACCTAGGACAGGGGAAGGCTACGAGCAGTACTTC
CASSPRTGEGYEQYF